This TCR beta chain was captured in a study of cytomegalovirus exposure and HLA in healthy donors (dated by TCRdb to about 2017). As for the study more broadly: An earlier analysis of 587 of the donors reported 250 to 300 Gb of sequence data and some 100 million unique TCR beta sequences from some 180 million T cells. Around 300 gigabases of sequencing data and 70 million to 100 million unique TCR sequences were included in an early release covering about 700 HLA-typed donors. The genetic ancestry cluster associated with self-reported Caucasian donors included around four fifths of the roughly 360 genotyped donors. The study aimed to test whether cataloging public T cell receptors could reveal signatures of past pathogen exposure. Using immunosequencing, the study profiled T cell repertoires from 666 subjects and related those repertoires to cytomegalovirus serostatus. In addition to the first cohort of approximately 650 subjects, a separate validation cohort of 130 or so different subjects was used. High-throughput TCR immunosequencing, statistical association of individual TCRs with disease status, and machine learning were combined to predict cytomegalovirus infection status. A later analysis re-examined previously published TCR beta repertoires from just over 650 donors and added high-resolution HLA genotyping to investigate patterns of TCR occurrence. Rather than using new phenotypic data, the later analysis identified candidate immune exposures from TCR beta sequences and from how often those sequences occurred across donors. An earlier analysis of around 640 of the donors used high-throughput TCR beta sequencing to judge whether each TCR beta V gene segment behaved as functional or pseudogenic. Donor age, sex, ethnicity and CMV serostatus were compiled together with the repertoire data. A later genetic analysis took genome-wide SNP genotypes for about 65% of the roughly 670 donors and used that subset as a discovery cohort. Every repertoire in the discovery cohort had been generated on one and the same sequencing platform. HLA typing included class I and class II loci at four-digit resolution. Typing coverage varied by locus: about 629-630 donors for A, B, C, DRB1 and DQB1; 522 for DQA1; 600 to 610 for DPA1; under 490 for DPB1. Roughly 5 DR-DQ haplotypes were treated as single units for association and clustering because of strong linkage in the cohort. On average, roughly 200,000 unique TCR beta nucleotide sequences were sequenced per donor among a few hundred genotyped donors of the cohort, with 15% to 20% of those sequences being non-productive.

The cohort comprised fewer than 700 healthy bone marrow donors. All cohort members were sampled while nominally healthy, although unrecorded immune exposures were likely present. The donor was CMV seronegative and belonged to the group of around 400 seronegative cohort members. Every donor gave a peripheral blood sample, and the peripheral blood mononuclear cells from that sample were used for TCR beta sequencing. The Qiagen DNeasy Blood Extraction Kit was used to extract genomic DNA from the blood cell samples. Summary of the overall study and its limitations: Assigning TCR associations to individual alleles was difficult when HLA alleles, especially DR and DQ, strongly co-occurred. Some IMGT-functional V segments, including TRBV6-2 and TRBV6-3, could not be distinguished by the 87-base-pair reads and were therefore excluded. The classifier was reported to diagnose cytomegalovirus status with high specificity and sensitivity in both the original cohort and the validation cohort. HLA typing was unavailable for some donors at each locus, so association tests used only the typed subset. In a later analysis, HLA-associated TCR beta chains were found to be more clonally expanded and to have lower generation probabilities than equally common non-associated chains. Correlated functional status among segregating V segments might be attributable to linkage disequilibrium, but an unknown experimental factor could not be ruled out. A few of the identified cytomegalovirus-associated TCR beta chains were confirmed in vitro to be specific for cytomegalovirus antigens. CMV serostatus was the only immune exposure information available for the cohort. A later genetic analysis associated a missense DCLRE1C variant with V-gene and J-gene trimming of TCR beta chains, and an independent cohort replicated the association. The presence/absence analyses assumed that sequencing depth was roughly uniform across donors, and that assumption may not be true. The authors suggested that the approach could potentially be extended to other disease states and immunological phenotypes. Compared with the approximately 670-donor mean, donors in an Asian-associated ancestry cluster had fewer N-insertions in productive TCRs, according to a later genetic analysis. In a later analysis, several top co-occurrence clusters were reported to appear linked to parvovirus B19, influenza, CMV and Epstein-Barr virus. While some public TCRs were present in many individuals, most TCR sequences turned up only very rarely across donors. In an earlier analysis of around 500 of the donors, most TCR beta V segments appeared in productive rearrangements about 90% or about 30% of the time, broadly matching IMGT annotations. In the study, 150 to 200 TCR beta chains were listed as associated with cytomegalovirus. In a later analysis, TCR association rates were found to vary across HLA loci, with the most associated TCRs seen for DRB1 alleles and the fewest for HLA-C alleles. The sequencing pipeline was judged likely to have produced a cluster of highly shared sequence variants as a technical artifact. A further reported finding was that TCR beta sequences accurately predicted the HLA-A and HLA-B alleles for most subjects in the first cohort. Because counts were too low, roughly 17 rarely observed V segments, including chromosome 9 orphons, were left out of the earlier analysis of a few hundred of the donors. In this cohort, only TCR beta chains were sequenced, and detectable features were limited by the absence of alpha or paired-chain data. A later analysis found that most CMV-associated TCR beta chains appeared HLA-restricted, with HLA associations seemingly driven largely by CMV exposure. At a false discovery rate of 0.05, a later analysis linked 15,000 to 20,000 TCR beta sequences to specific HLA alleles.

Library method: the immunoSEQ multiplex PCR assay. The multiplex PCR relied on a mix of 60 forward primers for TCR Vbeta segments and 13 reverse primers for TCR Jbeta segments. Amplification of the CDR3 region of rearranged TCR beta genes was performed with a multiplex PCR assay on genomic DNA. The Illumina HiSeq System was used to sequence the amplified TCR beta libraries as 87-base-pair reads. The authors' pipeline ran thus. A later analysis counted 65 million to 90 million unique TCR beta chains across the 666 repertoires, and some 11 million of these chains were shared by at least two donors. A nearest-neighbor algorithm error-corrected the raw reads and collapsed the reads into unique sequences, merging closely related sequences to remove PCR and sequencing errors. CDR3 sequences were aligned to IMGT reference sequences to assign V, D and J gene segments. For a sequence to be retained, a match of at least six nucleotides to both a V gene segment and a J gene segment was required. Rearrangements were called productive when the CDR3 lacked stop codons and stayed in frame with V and J; all others were non-productive. Following IMGT convention, CDR3 was defined as the stretch from the second conserved V-encoded cysteine to the conserved J-encoded phenylalanine. The earlier analysis of about 590 of the donors excluded sequences that lacked an unambiguous match to a single V gene segment. An earlier analysis of a few hundred of the donors called V segments functional above 56.7% productive rearrangements and segregating when the between-donor standard deviation exceeded 5%. A statistical classification framework was developed to diagnose cytomegalovirus status using the catalog of TCR beta chain sequences. A later analysis assigned V and J genes by comparing TCR nucleotide sequences with IMGT/GENE-DB human TR gene sequences. In a later analysis, CDR3 sequences and most-parsimonious VDJ recombination scenarios were assigned using the TCRdist pipeline. In a later analysis, each TCR beta chain was defined by its CDR3 amino acid sequence together with its V-gene family, and reads without a unique V-gene family were excluded. To address suspected cross-contamination and a sequencing artifact, a later analysis removed a few hundred highly shared, low-generation-probability nucleotide sequences. In a later analysis, a clonal expansion index was calculated for each public chain from normalized within-repertoire ranks of inferred template counts. In a later analysis, generation probabilities were computed with a VDJ recombination model fitted to out-of-frame rearrangements, and the resulting probabilities were checked against IGoR. A later analysis scored TCR-TCR, TCR-HLA and TCR-CMV co-occurrence with hypergeometric tests, applying a repertoire-size bias correction to TCR pairs. To estimate false discovery rates, a later analysis permuted the HLA or CMV assignments 20 times. A later analysis grouped co-occurring TCRs with DBSCAN, adding TCRdist sequence similarity when clustering within HLA-allele-positive subsets. For co-occurrence clustering, repertoires with fewer than 30,000 or more than 120,000 public chains were excluded, along with 4 to 6 repertoires with anomalous nucleotide sharing. TCRdb stores this immuneACCESS table with in-frame sequences only. Part of the clones is absent; in the studies checked, under half of the shortfall reflects unresolved V genes, and no reason is known for the rest. V, J and clone size are taken as reported in that table, and D and trimming were inferred from the DNA itself. Present in this sample are around 300,000 clones, roughly 70% of which were seen just once. Of the sample, approximately 2.1% is held by the ten largest clones.

A word on this clone: Its antigen is currently not known. Base qualities are not at hand, and no much larger clone is one base apart.

The CDR3 goes from the cysteine to the phenylalanine over 16 residues. The kept DNA is CDR3 alone, 48 bases in frame from the first base. Sequences SGHVS (CDR1) and FNYEAQ (CDR2) are obtained from the germline V gene. At the junction V is shortened by 1 base and J by 4 bases, with 14 bases in between. What was sequenced was PBMCs. The rearranged segments are TRBV7-6 and TRBJ2-1; the D segment could be TRBD2, given 7 matching bases. The sequence derives from a female donor in good health and CMV-seronegative. The CDR3 protein sequence reads: CASSLDFGRGYNEQFF. The sequence in DNA is TGTGCCAGCAGCTTAGACTTTGGGAGGGGGTACAATGAGCAGTTCTTC.